This T cell receptor beta chain originates from a study of shared clonotypes between healthy human individuals. Study-wide findings and caveats: It was expected that sequencing depth would affect clonotype sharing among donors.

The authors distributed each subset's genomic DNA evenly over several immunoSEQ plates. Only in-frame clones appear in the TCRdb table, and some are missing; sequencing was by immunoSEQ multiplex PCR. Of roughly 550,000 clones listed, about 95% are singletons. CD8 cells regarded as naive lacked CD45RO, were positively chosen for CCR7, and omitted terminally differentiated effector memory CD45RA+ cells. On this clone itself: Antigen unknown.

J gave up 2 bases and V 5 bases, and 9 bases lay outside the gene matches. Germline V CDR1 and CDR2: MNHNY, SVGAGI (reference sequence). The CDR3 is 16 residues long. Sequenced sample: naive CD8+ T cells sorted from blood. This chain links TRBV6-6 with TRBJ2-3; TRBD2 agrees at 8 bases. The TCR sequence derives from a woman between 25 and 40 years old in good health. This chain's CDR3 is CASSQVAGLPTDTQYF. CDR3 DNA: TGTGCCAGCAGTCAAGTAGCGGGATTGCCCACAGATACGCAGTATTTT.